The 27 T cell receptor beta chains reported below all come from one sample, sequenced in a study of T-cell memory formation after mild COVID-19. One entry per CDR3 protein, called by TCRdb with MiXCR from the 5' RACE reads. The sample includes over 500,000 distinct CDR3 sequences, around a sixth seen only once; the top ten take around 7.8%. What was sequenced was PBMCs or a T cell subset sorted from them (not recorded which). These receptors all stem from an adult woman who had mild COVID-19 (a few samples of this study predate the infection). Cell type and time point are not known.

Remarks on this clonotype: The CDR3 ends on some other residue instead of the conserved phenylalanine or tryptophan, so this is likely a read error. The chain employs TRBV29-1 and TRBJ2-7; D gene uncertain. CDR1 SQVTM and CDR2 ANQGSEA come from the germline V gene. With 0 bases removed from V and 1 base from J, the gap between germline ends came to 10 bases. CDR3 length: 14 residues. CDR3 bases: TGCAGCGTTGAAGACCCTGTTCTATCCTACGAGCAGTACTTA. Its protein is CSVEDPVLSYEQYL.

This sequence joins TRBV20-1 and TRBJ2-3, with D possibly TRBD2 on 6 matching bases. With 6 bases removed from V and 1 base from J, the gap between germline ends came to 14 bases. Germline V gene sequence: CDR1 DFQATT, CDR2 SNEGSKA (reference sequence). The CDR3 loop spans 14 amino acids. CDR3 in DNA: TGCAGTGCCCCCGCCGGGGGTCGCACAGATACGCAGTATTTT. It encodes CSAPAGGRTDTQYF.

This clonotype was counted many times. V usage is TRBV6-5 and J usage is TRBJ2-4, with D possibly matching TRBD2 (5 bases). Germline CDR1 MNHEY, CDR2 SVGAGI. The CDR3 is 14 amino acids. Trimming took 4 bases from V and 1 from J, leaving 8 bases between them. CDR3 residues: CASSLGGAKNIQYF. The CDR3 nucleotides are TGTGCCAGCAGTTTAGGCGGGGCCAAAAACATTCAGTACTTC.

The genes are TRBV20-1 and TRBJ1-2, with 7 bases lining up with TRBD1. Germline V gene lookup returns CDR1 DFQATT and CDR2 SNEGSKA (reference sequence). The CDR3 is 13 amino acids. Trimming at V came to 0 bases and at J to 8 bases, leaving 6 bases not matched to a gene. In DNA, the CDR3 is TGCAGTGCTAGAGATCAGGGGGTAAAGGGCTACACCTTC. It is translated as CSARDQGVKGYTF.

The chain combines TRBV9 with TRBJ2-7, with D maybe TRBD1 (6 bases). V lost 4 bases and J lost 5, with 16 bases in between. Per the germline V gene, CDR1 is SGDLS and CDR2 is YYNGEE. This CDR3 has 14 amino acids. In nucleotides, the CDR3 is TGTGCCAGCAGCCCAGGACAGTACGGTAACGAGCAGTACTTC. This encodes CASSPGQYGNEQYF.

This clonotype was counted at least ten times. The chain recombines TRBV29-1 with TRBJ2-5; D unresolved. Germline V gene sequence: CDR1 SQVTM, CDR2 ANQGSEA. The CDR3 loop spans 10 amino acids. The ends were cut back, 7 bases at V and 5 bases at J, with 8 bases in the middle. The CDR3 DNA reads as TGCAGCGCACAAGGGGAGACCCAGTACTTC. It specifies CSAQGETQYF.

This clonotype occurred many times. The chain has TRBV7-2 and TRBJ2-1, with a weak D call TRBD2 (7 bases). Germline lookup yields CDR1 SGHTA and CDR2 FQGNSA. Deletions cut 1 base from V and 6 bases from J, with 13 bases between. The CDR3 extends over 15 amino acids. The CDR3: CASSLGGGLGNEQFF. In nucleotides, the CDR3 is TGTGCCAGCAGCTTAGGGGGGGGCCTCGGCAATGAGCAGTTCTTC.

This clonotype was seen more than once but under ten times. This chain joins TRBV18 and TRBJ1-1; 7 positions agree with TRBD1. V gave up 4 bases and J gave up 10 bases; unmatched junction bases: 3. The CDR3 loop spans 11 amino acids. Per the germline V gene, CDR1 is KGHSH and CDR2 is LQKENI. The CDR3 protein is CASSQGQLAFF. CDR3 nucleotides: TGTGCCAGCTCACAGGGACAGTTAGCTTTCTTT.

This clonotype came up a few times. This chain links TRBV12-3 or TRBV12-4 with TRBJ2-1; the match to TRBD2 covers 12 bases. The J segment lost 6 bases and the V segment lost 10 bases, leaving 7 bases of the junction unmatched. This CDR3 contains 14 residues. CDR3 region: CATRLAGGPNEQFF. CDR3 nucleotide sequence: TGTGCCACCCGTCTAGCGGGGGGGCCCAATGAGCAGTTCTTC.

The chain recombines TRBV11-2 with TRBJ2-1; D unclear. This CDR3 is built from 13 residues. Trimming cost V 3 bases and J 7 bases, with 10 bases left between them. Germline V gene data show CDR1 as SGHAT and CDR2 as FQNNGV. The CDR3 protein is CASSFSLTNEQFF. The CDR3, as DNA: TGTGCCAGCAGCTTTTCTCTTACAAATGAGCAGTTCTTC.

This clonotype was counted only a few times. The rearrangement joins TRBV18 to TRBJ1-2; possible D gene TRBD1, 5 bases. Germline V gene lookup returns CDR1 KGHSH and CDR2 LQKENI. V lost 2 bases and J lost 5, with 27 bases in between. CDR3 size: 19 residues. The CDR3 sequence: CASSPSSAASRGPWYGYTF. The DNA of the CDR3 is TGTGCCAGCTCACCAAGTTCGGCGGCGTCAAGGGGACCTTGGTATGGCTACACCTTC.

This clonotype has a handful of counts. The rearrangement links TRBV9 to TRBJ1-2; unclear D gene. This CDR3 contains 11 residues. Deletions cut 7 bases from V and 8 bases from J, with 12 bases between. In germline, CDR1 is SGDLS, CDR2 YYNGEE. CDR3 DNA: TGTGCCAGCCAGTCCTATGAAGGCTACACCTTC. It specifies CASQSYEGYTF. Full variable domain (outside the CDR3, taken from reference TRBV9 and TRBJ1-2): DSGVTQTPKHLITATGQRVTLRCSPRSGDLSVYWYQQSLDQGLQFLIQYYNGEERAKGNILERFSAQQFPDLHSELNLSSLELGDSALYFCASQSYEGYTFGSGTRLTVV.

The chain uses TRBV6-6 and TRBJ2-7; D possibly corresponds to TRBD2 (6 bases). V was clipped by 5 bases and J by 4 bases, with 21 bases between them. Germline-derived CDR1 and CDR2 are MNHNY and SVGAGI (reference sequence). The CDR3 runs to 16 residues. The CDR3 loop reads CASSNFAARRVYEQYF. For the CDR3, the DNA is TGTGCCAGCAGTAACTTTGCGGCCCGGAGGGTGTACGAGCAGTACTTC.

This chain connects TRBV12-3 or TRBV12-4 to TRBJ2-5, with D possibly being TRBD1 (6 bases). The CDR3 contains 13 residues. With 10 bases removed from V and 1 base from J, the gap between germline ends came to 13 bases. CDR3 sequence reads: CATNMTGQETQYF. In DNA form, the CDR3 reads TGTGCCACCAACATGACAGGCCAAGAGACCCAGTACTTC.

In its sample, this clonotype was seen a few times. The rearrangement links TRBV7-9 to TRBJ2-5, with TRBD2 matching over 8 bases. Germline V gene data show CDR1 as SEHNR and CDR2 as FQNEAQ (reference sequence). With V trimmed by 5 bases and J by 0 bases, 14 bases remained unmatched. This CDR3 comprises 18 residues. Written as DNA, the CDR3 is TGTGCCAGCAGCCTTTTTCGACTAGCGAGACCGTACCAAGAGACCCAGTACTTC. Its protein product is CASSLFRLARPYQETQYF.

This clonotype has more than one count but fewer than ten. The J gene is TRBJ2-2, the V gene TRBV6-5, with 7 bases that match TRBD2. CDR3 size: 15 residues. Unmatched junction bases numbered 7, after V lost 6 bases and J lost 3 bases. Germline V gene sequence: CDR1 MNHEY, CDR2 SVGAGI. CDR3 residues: CASSPLGGDTGELFF. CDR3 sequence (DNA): TGTGCCAGCAGCCCCCTGGGGGGGGACACCGGGGAGCTGTTTTTT.

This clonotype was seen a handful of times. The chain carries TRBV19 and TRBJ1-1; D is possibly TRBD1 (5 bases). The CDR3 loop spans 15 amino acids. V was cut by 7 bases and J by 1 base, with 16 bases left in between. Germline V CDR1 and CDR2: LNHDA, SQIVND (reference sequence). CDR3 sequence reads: CASKLVGQGNTEAFF. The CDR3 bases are TGTGCCAGTAAGTTGGTAGGCCAGGGGAACACTGAAGCTTTCTTT.

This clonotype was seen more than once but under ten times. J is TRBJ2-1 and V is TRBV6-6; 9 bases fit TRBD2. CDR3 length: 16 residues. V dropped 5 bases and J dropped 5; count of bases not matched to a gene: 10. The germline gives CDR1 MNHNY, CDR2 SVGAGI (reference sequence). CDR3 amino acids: CASSPLAGGPHNEQFF. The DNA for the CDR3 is TGTGCCAGCAGTCCCCTCGCGGGAGGGCCGCACAATGAGCAGTTCTTC.

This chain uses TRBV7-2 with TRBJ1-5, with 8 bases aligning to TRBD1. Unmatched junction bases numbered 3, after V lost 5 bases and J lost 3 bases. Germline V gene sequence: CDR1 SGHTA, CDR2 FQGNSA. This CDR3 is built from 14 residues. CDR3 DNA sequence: TGTGCCAGCAGCCAACAGGGGGTCAATCAGCCCCAGCATTTT. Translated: CASSQQGVNQPQHF. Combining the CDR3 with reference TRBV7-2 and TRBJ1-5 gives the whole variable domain GAGVSQSPSNKVTEKGKDVELRCDPISGHTALYWYRQSLGQGLEFLIYFQGNSAPDKSGLPSDRFSAERTGGSVSTLTIQRTQQEDSAVYLCASSQQGVNQPQHFGDGTRLSIL.

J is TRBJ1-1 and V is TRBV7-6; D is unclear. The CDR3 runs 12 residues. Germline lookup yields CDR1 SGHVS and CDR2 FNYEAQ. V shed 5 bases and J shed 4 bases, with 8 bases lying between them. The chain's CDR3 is CASSKTLTEAFF. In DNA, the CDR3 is TGTGCCAGCAGCAAAACCCTCACTGAAGCTTTCTTT.

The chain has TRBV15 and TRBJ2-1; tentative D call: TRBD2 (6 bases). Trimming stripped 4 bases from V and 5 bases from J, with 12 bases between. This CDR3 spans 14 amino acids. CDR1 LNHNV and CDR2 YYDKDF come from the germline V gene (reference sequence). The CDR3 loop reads CATSMRTGDNEQFF. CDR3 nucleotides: TGTGCCACCAGCATGAGGACGGGGGACAATGAGCAGTTCTTC.

The CDR3 here is CASSFDHNQPQHF. Here the CDR3 DNA reads TGTGCCAGCAGCTTTGATCACAATCAGCCCCAGCATTTT. V usage is TRBV7-2 and J usage is TRBJ1-5; D not resolved. Germline CDR1 and CDR2: SGHTA and FQGNSA. The CDR3 extends over 13 amino acids. Deletions cut 3 bases from V and 3 bases from J, with 6 bases between.

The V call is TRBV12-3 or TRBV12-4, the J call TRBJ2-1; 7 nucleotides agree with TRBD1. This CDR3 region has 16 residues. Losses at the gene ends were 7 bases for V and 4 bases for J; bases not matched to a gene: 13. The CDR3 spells CASTPARGGLYNEQFF. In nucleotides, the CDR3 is TGTGCCAGCACCCCCGCCCGAGGGGGCTTGTACAATGAGCAGTTCTTC.

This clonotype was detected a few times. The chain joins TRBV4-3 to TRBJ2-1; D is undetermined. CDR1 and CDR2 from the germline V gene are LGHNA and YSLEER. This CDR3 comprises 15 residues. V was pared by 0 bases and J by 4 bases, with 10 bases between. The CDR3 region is CASSQDSPRYNEQFF. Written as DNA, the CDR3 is TGCGCCAGCAGCCAAGATTCGCCGAGATACAATGAGCAGTTCTTC.

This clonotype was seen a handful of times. CDR3 region: CASSLAPGQPGVRIGNTIYF. CDR3 sequence (DNA): TGTGCCAGCAGCTTAGCCCCCGGGCAGCCTGGCGTTCGAATTGGAAACACCATATATTTT. V gene TRBV7-9 combines with J gene TRBJ1-3; D is uncertain. V lost 0 bases, J lost 3 bases, and 24 bases lay in between. The CDR3 runs to 20 residues. CDR1 is SEHNR, CDR2 FQNEAQ, per germline (reference sequence).

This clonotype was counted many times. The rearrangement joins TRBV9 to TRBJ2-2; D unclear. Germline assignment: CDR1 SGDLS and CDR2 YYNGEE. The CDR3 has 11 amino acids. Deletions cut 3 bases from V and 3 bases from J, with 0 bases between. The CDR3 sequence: CASSDTGELFF. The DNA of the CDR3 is TGTGCCAGCAGCGACACCGGGGAGCTGTTTTTT.

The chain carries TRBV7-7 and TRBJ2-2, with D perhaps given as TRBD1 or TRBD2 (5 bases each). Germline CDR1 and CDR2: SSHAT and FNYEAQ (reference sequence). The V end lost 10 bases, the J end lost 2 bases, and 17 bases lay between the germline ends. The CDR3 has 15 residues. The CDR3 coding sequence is TGTGCCACCCGCCGGGACCCATTAAACACCGGGGAGCTGTTTTTT. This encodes CATRRDPLNTGELFF.